A selection of T cell receptor beta chains follows, all from one sample in a study of a mutant IDH1 vaccine in newly diagnosed glioma. Here immunoSEQ multiplex PCR was the method, and the copy in TCRdb shows in-frame clones only, minus some. The table includes around 56,000 clones, about 81% detected once. These TCRs are of unknown antigen specificity. The sequences come from PBMCs, collected from a glioma patient whose treatment included an IDH1 peptide vaccine. These receptors originate from a woman between 40 and 55 years old with glioma. Some clones in this sample may be carry-over from other donors' samples. Both conserved end residues are trimmed from each CDR3.

V	length	CDR3
TRBV6-5	14	ASSYLPGGSYNEQF
TRBV30	13	AWSGQGLSGNTIY
TRBV30	12	AWSALGIVREQY
TRBV19	12	ASSITGASYEQY
TRBV5-4	12	ASSLGTGTYGYT
TRBV7-6	11	ASHRGEEETQY
TRBV25-1	12	ASTPGLSGDTQY
TRBV27	12	ASRRPALVGEQF
TRBV4-2	16	ASSQGGASGIALQEQY
TRBV10-1	12	ASSLRGRINEQF
TRBV30	12	AWSVRTPGDGYT
TRBV2	14	ASSLSSGSLGEKLF
TRBV5-1	12	ASSRAGSYNEQF
TRBV29-1	10	SGTGLNTEAF
TRBV7-2	13	ASSLGAGLIEKLF
TRBV6-5	13	ASSYSIGGNYEQY
TRBV13	14	ASSLDPRGRQKTQY
TRBV29-1	12	SVYSSGDTGELF
TRBV5-1	12	ASSSSGGAYEQY
TRBV6-9	13	ASSHTSGGTIEQF
TRBV10-2	12	ASHASGGYNEQF
TRBV19	13	ASSIRGFPYNEQF